This TCR beta chain was profiled in a study of CD8 T cells in Susac syndrome. For this clonotype: Its antigen is not identified.

The study's findings and limits: The authors acknowledged that their TCR sequencing and HLA analysis involved a relatively small number of individuals.

RNA in amounts of 0.5 to 1 ug was reverse transcribed with random hexamers. Multiplex PCR with immunoSEQ amplified the TCR beta CDR3 across 54 Vbeta and 13 Jbeta. In TCRdb, the immunoSEQ multiplex PCR reads were re-called with MiXCR into one record per CDR3 protein. The data contain about 110,000 distinct CDR3 sequences, approximately 96% of them singletons. This CDR3 region has 12 residues. After removal of 6 bases from V and 4 bases from J, the junction contained 1 base not matched to a gene. Germline CDR1 is MNHEY and CDR2 is SVGEGT. CD8+ and CD4+ blood T cells underwent TCR beta sequencing. This TCR was recovered from a human donor in good health. The specimen was CD4+ T cells from PBMCs. This chain connects TRBV6-2 or TRBV6-3 to TRBJ2-5; 8 positions match TRBD1. CDR3 nucleotides: TGTGCCAGCAGGACAGGGGTAGAGACCCAGTACTTC. Protein sequence: CASRTGVETQYF.